This T cell receptor beta chain was recorded in a study of early T cells in non-severe SARS-CoV-2 infection. Study context: Chains were unpaired, as sequencing was done on bulk RNA from unsorted whole blood. Study-level results: VDJdb-based annotation leaned toward anti-spike CD8 responses and missed private and CD4 specificities.

A word on this clonotype: What it binds is not known.

Individual cDNA molecules were tagged with unique molecular identifiers, the study reported. TCRdb used MiXCR to reprocess the 5' RACE reads, holding one entry per CDR3 protein. This table holds 80,000 or so distinct CDR3 sequences, 5% to 6.5% found once. Germline CDR1 and CDR2: KGHSH and LQKENI. The CDR3 extends over 14 amino acids. Trimming at V came to 3 bases and at J to 7 bases, leaving 9 bases not matched to a gene. The sequence derives from an adult who was a healthcare worker with PCR-confirmed SARS-CoV-2 infection or an uninfected control (not recorded which). Sequencing was carried out using whole blood. The chain has TRBV18 and TRBJ2-7; 7 bases line up with TRBD1. Here the CDR3 DNA reads TGTGCCAGCTCACCGGAACAGGGGCCCTCTGAGCAGTACTTC. It translates to CASSPEQGPSEQYF. The full variable domain, in which reference TRBV18 and TRBJ2-7 provide the parts outside the CDR3, is NAGVMQNPRHLVRRRGQEARLRCSPMKGHSHVYWYRQLPEEGLKFMVYLQKENIIDESGMPKERFSAEFPKEGPSILRIQQVVRGDSAAYFCASSPEQGPSEQYFGPGTRLTVT.